This note documents a single T cell receptor beta chain sequence. This specimen comes from a study of blood T cell repertoires in COVID-19. The wider study: Some COVID-19 samples were acute and others convalescent; all came from the United States, Italy and Spain. PBMCs, B-cell-depleted T cells, or T cells were the source of the cDNA or gDNA that made up the material.

Methods used by the authors: Scientists estimated how many nucleated cells there were by amplifying reference gene primers. This table comes from immunoSEQ multiplex PCR, and its TCRdb copy is limited to in-frame clones, with some not included. V and J calls and clone size are as listed in that table; D and trimming were resolved from the DNA. The sample has about 90,000 clones, approximately 83% seen once; the top ten hold around 29%. This CDR3 contains 14 residues. V lost 7 bases and J 5 bases, leaving 16 bases between the germline ends. CDR1 is LNHDA, CDR2 SQIVND, per germline (reference sequence).

Sequencing was done on a sample of peripheral blood. The receptor comes from a woman aged 80 or older with active or convalescent COVID-19. The rearrangement joins TRBV19 to TRBJ2-3, with unresolved D. In DNA, the CDR3 is TGTGCCAGTACCGACGACTGGGTCGGAGATACGCAGTATTTT. Translation gives CASTDDWVGDTQYF.